The 27 T cell receptor beta chains in this list originate from one sample, sequenced in a study of OX40 agonist ivuxolimab in advanced cancers. Clones were read by immunoSEQ multiplex PCR, and TCRdb kept only the in-frame ones, dropping some. The profile shows about 78,000 clones, around 94% of them singletons. Sequencing used CD4+ or CD8+ T cells sorted from blood, obtained in a trial of the OX40 agonist ivuxolimab. These receptors came from an adult with an advanced solid tumor such as melanoma, head and neck, liver or kidney cancer.

On this clone: Compared with germline, one end of the junction differs, possibly owing to a read error. The J gene is TRBJ2-2, the V gene TRBV7-7, with 8 nucleotides matching TRBD2. This CDR3 spans 18 amino acids. The germline V gene has CDR1 SSHAT and CDR2 FNYEAQ (reference sequence). This CDR3 reads CASSPTWGLGVDTGELFF. CDR3 sequence (DNA): TGTGCTAGCAGCCCCACGTGGGGACTAGGCGTTGACACCGGGGAGCTGTTTTTT.

V gene TRBV29-1 combines with J gene TRBJ1-1; 7 bases fit TRBD1. The V gene's germline CDR1 is SQVTM and CDR2 ANQGSEA. Trimming took 6 bases from V and 7 from J; bases not matched to a gene: 11. The CDR3 consists of 13 residues. CDR3 sequence reads: CSVGTDLQLEAFF. In nucleotides, the CDR3 is TGCAGCGTGGGGACAGACCTTCAACTTGAAGCTTTCTTT.

This clone was detected only a few times. The chain recombines TRBV7-9 with TRBJ1-6; tentatively, D is TRBD1 (5 bases). Looked up from germline, CDR1 is SEHNR and CDR2 is FQNEAQ (reference sequence). The CDR3 runs to 15 residues. Deletions cut 1 base from V and 6 bases from J, with 10 bases between. CDR3: CASSLGSGTNSPLHF. CDR3 nucleotides: TGTGCCAGCAGCTTAGGGTCAGGGACTAATTCACCCCTCCACTTT.

V is TRBV28 and J is TRBJ2-7; tentative D call: TRBD1 (6 bases). Germline V gene data show CDR1 as MDHEN and CDR2 as SYDVKM. The CDR3 loop spans 14 amino acids. The V and J ends lost 5 bases and 2 bases respectively, with 13 bases between them. The CDR3 loop reads CASSLDSLPYEQYF. DNA for the CDR3: TGTGCCAGCAGTCTGGACAGCCTACCCTACGAGCAGTACTTC.

This clone came up a few times. The gene calls are TRBV7-2 and TRBJ1-5, with D maybe TRBD1 (6 bases). CDR3 size: 14 residues. The V gene lost 4 bases and the J gene lost 11 bases, with 18 bases spanning the gap. Germline CDR1 is SGHTA and CDR2 is FQGNSA. The CDR3 protein is CASSSDDRLGAQHF. As DNA, the CDR3 is TGTGCCAGCAGCTCCGATGACAGGCTGGGGGCCCAGCATTTT.

The V gene is TRBV20-1, the J gene TRBJ1-3, with D possibly matching TRBD1 (5 bases). The CDR3 contains 11 residues. The germline gives CDR1 DFQATT, CDR2 SNEGSKA (reference sequence). The ends were cut back, 4 bases at V and 8 bases at J, with 9 bases in the middle. The CDR3 loop reads CSATQGDTIYF. The CDR3, as DNA: TGCAGTGCTACTCAGGGAGACACCATATATTTT.

The CDR3 DNA follows: TGCGCCAGCAGCTTCCTGACTGGGTTGTACCAAGAGACCCAGTACTTC. This encodes CASSFLTGLYQETQYF. The gene calls are TRBV5-1 and TRBJ2-5; D is unclear. V lost 2 bases to trimming and J lost 0 bases, with 14 bases between them. The CDR3 sequence is 16 residues long. Germline V lookup: CDR1 SGHRS, CDR2 YFSETQ.

The rearrangement links TRBV19 to TRBJ1-3; D gene uncertain. V gave up 4 bases and J gave up 0 bases, with 16 bases separating them. Germline CDR1 and CDR2: LNHDA and SQIVND (reference sequence). The length of the CDR3 is 17 residues. CDR3 bases: TGTGCCAGTAGTACGCGTCGTTACGGACGCTCTGGAAACACCATATATTTT. It specifies CASSTRRYGRSGNTIYF.

This clone was detected only once. The CDR3 coding sequence is TGTGCTAGTGGTTTGCCACAGGGGGTGGAAGCTGAAGCTTTCTTT. This translates into CASGLPQGVEAEAFF. The chain has TRBV12-5 and TRBJ1-1; 8 nucleotides agree with TRBD1. Germline V lookup: CDR1 LGHNT, CDR2 FRNRAP. The junction had 8 bases not matched to a gene; V was cut back by 2 bases and J by 6 bases. The CDR3 length is 15 residues.

The rearrangement joins TRBV7-2 to TRBJ2-7; tentative D call: TRBD2 (6 bases). The CDR3 has 14 residues. The germline V gene has CDR1 SGHTA and CDR2 FQGNSA. V was pared by 5 bases and J by 4 bases, with 15 bases between. In DNA, the CDR3 is TGTGCCAGCAGCACGAGCCCCGGGGGTTACGAGCAGTACTTC. Translating it yields CASSTSPGGYEQYF.

The sample holds a few counts of this clone. The V call is TRBV5-1, the J call TRBJ2-5; TRBD2 matches at 10 bases. CDR1 SGHRS and CDR2 YFSETQ come from the germline V gene. J lost 1 base, V lost 0 bases, and 6 bases had no gene match. The length of the CDR3 is 17 residues. In nucleotides, the CDR3 is TGCGCCAGCAGCTTGGCTTTAGGACTAGCGGCCCAAGAGACCCAGTACTTC. It yields the protein CASSLALGLAAQETQYF. Filled out from reference TRBV5-1 and TRBJ2-5, the complete variable domain reads KAGVTQTPRYLIKTRGQQVTLSCSPISGHRSVSWYQQTPGQGLQFLFEYFSETQRNKGNFPGRFSGRQFSNSRSEMNVSTLELGDSALYLCASSLALGLAAQETQYFGPGTRLLVL.

The chain is built from TRBV11-3 and TRBJ2-3, with a possible D match to TRBD2 (6 bases). Trimming cost V 3 bases and J 3 bases, with 7 bases left between them. The CDR3 runs 13 residues. The V gene's germline CDR1 is SGHNT and CDR2 YENEEA. The CDR3: CASSFSGTDTQYF. The CDR3 DNA reads TGTGCCAGCAGCTTTAGCGGTACAGATACGCAGTATTTT.

The chain uses TRBV5-1 and TRBJ1-2; no clear D gene. V lost 2 bases to trimming and J lost 3 bases, with 17 bases between them. This CDR3 has 16 residues. Germline CDR1 reads SGHRS; CDR2 reads YFSETQ. CDR3 sequence reads: CASSFGFGRGDYGYTF. For the CDR3, the DNA is TGCGCCAGCAGCTTCGGGTTTGGCCGGGGAGACTATGGCTACACCTTC. The full variable domain, completed using reference TRBV5-1 and TRBJ1-2, is KAGVTQTPRYLIKTRGQQVTLSCSPISGHRSVSWYQQTPGQGLQFLFEYFSETQRNKGNFPGRFSGRQFSNSRSEMNVSTLELGDSALYLCASSFGFGRGDYGYTFGSGTRLTVV.

The rearrangement links TRBV12-2 to TRBJ2-3; TRBD2 reflects the table's D call only, with no check against the DNA. TRBV12-2 is described as a pseudogene. This CDR3 has 14 amino acids. CDR3 sequence: CASRLGRGRDTQYF. Written as DNA, the CDR3 is TGTGCAAGTCGCTTAGGGCGGGGTAGAGATACGCAGTATTTT.

The rearrangement joins TRBV18 to TRBJ1-5; unclear D gene. Trimming took 3 bases from V and 0 from J, leaving 9 bases between them. Germline assignment: CDR1 KGHSH and CDR2 LQKENI. CDR3 length equals 15 residues. The CDR3 DNA sequence: TGTGCCAGCTCACCCATGACTGGTAGCAATCAGCCCCAGCATTTT. Translated: CASSPMTGSNQPQHF.

This rearrangement joins TRBV11-2 to TRBJ1-2, with unresolved D. V was shortened by 4 bases and J by 0 bases, with 15 bases between the two germline ends. This CDR3 comprises 16 residues. In germline, CDR1 is SGHAT, CDR2 FQNNGV. The CDR3 spells CASSSLLRGANYGYTF. The CDR3, as DNA: TGTGCCAGCAGCTCACTGCTCCGGGGAGCTAACTATGGCTACACCTTC.

CDR3 amino acids: CASSLGAGVIQETQYF. CDR3 bases: TGTGCCAGCAGCTTGGGGGCGGGAGTGATCCAAGAGACCCAGTACTTC. This chain connects TRBV5-6 to TRBJ2-5; 7 nucleotides align to TRBD2. CDR1 SGHDT and CDR2 YYEEEE come from the germline V gene. After removal of 0 bases from V and 1 base from J, the junction contained 6 bases not matched to a gene. This CDR3 has 16 amino acids. The full variable domain, completed using reference TRBV5-6 and TRBJ2-5, is DAGVTQSPTHLIKTRGQQVTLRCSPKSGHDTVSWYQQALGQGPQFIFQYYEEEERQRGNFPDRFSGHQFPNYSSELNVNALLLGDSALYLCASSLGAGVIQETQYFGPGTRLLVL.

The V and J genes are TRBV7-2 and TRBJ1-2; D gene ambiguous. Germline CDR1 is SGHTA and CDR2 is FQGNSA. Trimming removed 2 bases from V and 8 bases from J, with 15 bases in between. This CDR3 has 14 amino acids. The DNA for the CDR3 is TGTGCCAGCAGCTTACAAACAGACCTAAGGGGCTACACCTTC. Translated, it gives CASSLQTDLRGYTF.

The gene calls are TRBV7-3 and TRBJ2-2, with D uncertain. Germline CDR1 SGHTA, CDR2 FQGTGA. With 3 bases removed from V and 6 bases from J, the gap between germline ends came to 11 bases. The CDR3 runs 14 residues. CDR3: CASSFARPAGELFF. The CDR3 DNA follows: TGTGCCAGCAGCTTTGCAAGGCCGGCCGGGGAGCTGTTTTTT.

As concerns this clone: Other DNA sequences in this specimen translate into the identical CDR3. The chain uses TRBV5-1 and TRBJ2-1; a weak D match, TRBD2 (6 bases). The CDR3 consists of 14 residues. V was trimmed by 0 bases and J by 2 bases, leaving 6 bases between them. Germline CDR1 reads SGHRS; CDR2 reads YFSETQ. The CDR3 nucleotides read TGCGCCAGCAGCTTGGGCGGGGCCTACAATGAGCAGTTCTTC. Protein product: CASSLGGAYNEQFF.

The chain employs TRBV5-1 and TRBJ2-5, with unresolved D. Trimming took 4 bases from V and 2 from J, leaving 9 bases between them. Germline loops: CDR1 SGHRS, CDR2 YFSETQ. This CDR3 has 13 amino acids. In DNA form, the CDR3 reads TGCGCCAGCAGCGCCCAACTTCAAGAGACCCAGTACTTC. It codes for CASSAQLQETQYF. The entire variable domain, with the rest obtained from reference TRBV5-1 and TRBJ2-5, is as follows: KAGVTQTPRYLIKTRGQQVTLSCSPISGHRSVSWYQQTPGQGLQFLFEYFSETQRNKGNFPGRFSGRQFSNSRSEMNVSTLELGDSALYLCASSAQLQETQYFGPGTRLLVL.

The chain carries TRBV6-5 and TRBJ1-5; D is unclear. Germline V lookup: CDR1 MNHEY, CDR2 SVGAGI. The V end lost 0 bases, the J end lost 0 bases, and 6 bases lay between the germline ends. The CDR3 is 15 amino acids. The CDR3, as DNA: TGTGCCAGCAGTTACTCGAAGGATAGCAATCAGCCCCAGCATTTT. This sequence encodes CASSYSKDSNQPQHF.

The chain is built from TRBV2 and TRBJ1-1; 10 bases map to TRBD1. V shed 4 bases and J 9 bases; nucleotides not matched to a gene: 8. CDR3 size: 14 residues. Germline V lookup: CDR1 SNHLY, CDR2 FYNNEI. The CDR3 nucleotides are TGTGCCAGCAGTGTATATGGACAGGGGGGGAAAGCTTTCTTT. Amino acid sequence: CASSVYGQGGKAFF.

The V and J genes are TRBV5-4 and TRBJ2-1; TRBD2 agrees at 10 bases. The CDR3 sequence is 15 residues long. The V gene's germline CDR1 is SGHNT and CDR2 YYREEE (reference sequence). The trim removed 4 bases at V and 9 bases at J, leaving 10 bases unmatched. CDR3 bases: TGTGCCAGCAGCCCGGGACTAGCGACCCAGGCTGAGCAGTTCTTC. The encoded protein is CASSPGLATQAEQFF.

This clone was seen a single time. The chain links TRBV4-1 to TRBJ2-3; tentative D call: TRBD2 (6 bases). V shed 1 base and J shed 4 bases, with 9 bases lying between them. There are 14 residues in the CDR3. Germline CDR1 is MGHRA and CDR2 is YSYEKL. The CDR3 DNA reads TGCGCCAGCAGCCAAGGCGGGGACCCAGATACGCAGTATTTT. This sequence encodes CASSQGGDPDTQYF.

The table lists this clone with many counts. The chain recombines TRBV2 with TRBJ2-5; D is unresolved. V lost 2 bases and J 5 bases, leaving 6 bases between the germline ends. CDR3 size: 12 residues. From germline, CDR1 is SNHLY and CDR2 FYNNEI. The DNA for the CDR3 is TGTGCCAGCAGTGAACAGGAGGAGACCCAGTACTTC. This sequence encodes CASSEQEETQYF. Drawing the rest from reference TRBV2 and TRBJ2-5, the complete variable domain is EPEVTQTPSHQVTQMGQEVILRCVPISNHLYFYWYRQILGQKVEFLVSFYNNEISEKSEIFDDQFSVERPDGSNFTLKIRSTKLEDSAMYFCASSEQEETQYFGPGTRLLVL.

The chain is built from TRBV2 and TRBJ1-5; 9 nucleotides align to TRBD1. The V gene's germline CDR1 is SNHLY and CDR2 FYNNEI. The junction had 4 bases not matched to a gene; V was cut back by 6 bases and J by 7 bases. The CDR3 runs to 13 residues. Here the CDR3 DNA reads TGTGCCAGCAGGCCAACAGGGGGCCAGCCCCAGCATTTT. It specifies CASRPTGGQPQHF.